This T cell receptor beta chain comes out of a study of STAT5B mutations in CD4+ large granular lymphocyte leukemia (dated by TCRdb to about 2022). Study-wide context: Among healthy controls, the CDR3 'QG' motif was associated with a particular HLA allele. The TCRbeta repertoires of CD4+ T-cell large granular lymphocyte leukemia patients were compared with the TCRbeta repertoires of healthy blood donors. The purity of purified fractions was confirmed by flow cytometry on FACSCanto II or FACSVerse to exceed 95% among lymphocytes.

The immunoSEQ assay at survey resolution was applied to genomic DNA for sequencing of TCRbeta rearrangements. The paper's data handling went like this. In the TCR sequencing data, the smallest productive clonotype frequency that could be detected was 2.59 x 10-5. Only productive TCRbeta rearrangements, defined as complete and in-frame sequences, were included in the analyses. Simpson clonality, calculated in the immunoSEQ Analyzer version 3.0, was used as the measure of sample clonality. Clones were grouped by frequency into very rare, small, medium, large (1-20%) or hyperexpanded (>20%) categories. Generation probabilities were estimated with OLGA 1.2.3, V-gene circos plots were generated with VDJtools, specificities were searched for in VDJdb, and CDR3 motifs were identified with GLIPH. TCRdb carries this immuneACCESS record with in-frame sequences only. Its versions omit some clonotypes, under half of them owing to an unresolved V gene in the studies checked, with the rest unexplained. Clone size and the V and J calls come from that table; the DNA yielded D and trimming. In this sample the table shows 30,000 to 40,000 clones, about 91% of which occur a single time. The ten largest make up 0.97% of the sample.

The healthy control group was made up of around 37 blood donors, and the Finnish Red Cross blood service supplied their buffy coats. All TCR-sequenced material derived from peripheral blood: patient blood samples and healthy donor buffy coats. Peripheral blood mononuclear cells were isolated by Ficoll-Hypaque gradient centrifugation. For the healthy controls, CD4+ cells were obtained from buffy coats by magnetic purification. Genomic DNA was extracted with the Gentra Puregene Cell and Tissue kit and quantified on a Qubit 2.0 fluorometer. From its cysteine to its phenylalanine, the CDR3 spans 13 amino acids. Only the CDR3 DNA stays, 39 bases, in frame from base 1. CDR1 and CDR2 (LNHDA, SQIVND) derive from the germline V gene (reference sequence). Germline trimming amounts to 6 bases on V and 4 bases on J, with 2 as the count of junction bases outside the gene matches. Results and caveats for the whole study, not just this receptor: Compared with healthy CD4+ repertoires, CD4-sorted patient repertoires appeared more clonal, and this difference remained even after the putative leukemic clones were removed. Enrichment of TRBV06-family usage was observed among the top patient clones (8/27) relative to healthy controls (2/35). The main leukemic clonotypes were found to be private to each patient, although around 26% of the main leukemic clonotypes were detected at low frequency in the non-leukemic repertoires of other patients. The data were not HLA-matched, and the higher clonality in CD4+ T-LGLL than in CD8+ T-LGLL could be due to the relatively small sample size.

Concerning this clone itself: It has no known antigen specificity. There are no base qualities to consult, and no much larger clone falls within one base.

The V gene is TRBV19 and the J gene is TRBJ2-4; a stretch of 8 junction bases matches TRBD2. Sequences were obtained from CD4+ T cells from blood buffy coats. The origin of this receptor is a human donor in good health. CDR3 loop: CASRGLGKNIQYF. The sequenced DNA is TGTGCCAGTAGGGGACTAGGGAAAAACATTCAGTACTTC.